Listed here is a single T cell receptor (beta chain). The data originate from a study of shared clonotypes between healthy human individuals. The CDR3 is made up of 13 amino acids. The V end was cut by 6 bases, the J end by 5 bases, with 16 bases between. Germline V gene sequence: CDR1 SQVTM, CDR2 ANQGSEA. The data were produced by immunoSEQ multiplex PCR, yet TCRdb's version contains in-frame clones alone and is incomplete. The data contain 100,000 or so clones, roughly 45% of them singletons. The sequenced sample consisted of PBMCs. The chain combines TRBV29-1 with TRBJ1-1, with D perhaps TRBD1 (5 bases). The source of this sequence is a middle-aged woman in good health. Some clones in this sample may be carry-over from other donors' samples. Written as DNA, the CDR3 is TGCAGCGTCCTTCGGACCGAGGGGACTGAAGCTTTCTTT. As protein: CSVLRTEGTEAFF.